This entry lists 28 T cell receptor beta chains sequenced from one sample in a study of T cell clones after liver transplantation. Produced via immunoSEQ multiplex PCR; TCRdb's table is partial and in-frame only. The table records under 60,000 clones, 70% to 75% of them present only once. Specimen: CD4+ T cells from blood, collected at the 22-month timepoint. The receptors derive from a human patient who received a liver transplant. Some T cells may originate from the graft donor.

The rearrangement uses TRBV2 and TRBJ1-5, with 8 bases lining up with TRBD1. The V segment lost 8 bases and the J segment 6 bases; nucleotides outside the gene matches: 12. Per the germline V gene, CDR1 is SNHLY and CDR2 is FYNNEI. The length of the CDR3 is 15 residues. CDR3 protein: CASSQAQGAGQPQHF. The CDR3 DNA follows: TGTGCCAGCTCCCAGGCGCAGGGGGCAGGTCAGCCCCAGCATTTT.

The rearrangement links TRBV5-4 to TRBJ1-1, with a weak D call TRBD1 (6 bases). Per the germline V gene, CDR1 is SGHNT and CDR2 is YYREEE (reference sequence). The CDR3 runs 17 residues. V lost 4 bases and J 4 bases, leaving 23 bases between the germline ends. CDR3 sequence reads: CASSRQQGFLSGTEAFF. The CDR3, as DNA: TGTGCCAGCAGCCGACAACAGGGCTTCTTGTCTGGCACTGAAGCTTTCTTT.

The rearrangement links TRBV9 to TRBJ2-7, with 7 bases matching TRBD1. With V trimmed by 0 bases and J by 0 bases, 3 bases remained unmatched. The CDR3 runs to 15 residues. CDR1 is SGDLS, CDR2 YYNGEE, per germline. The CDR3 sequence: CASSVGQGRSYEQYF. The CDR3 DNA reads TGTGCCAGCAGCGTAGGACAGGGCCGCTCCTACGAGCAGTACTTC.

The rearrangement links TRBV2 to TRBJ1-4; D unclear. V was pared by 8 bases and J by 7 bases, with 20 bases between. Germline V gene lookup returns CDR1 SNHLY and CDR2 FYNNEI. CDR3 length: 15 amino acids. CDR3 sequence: CASQLAPPGGEKLFF. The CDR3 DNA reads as TGTGCCAGCCAGTTGGCCCCTCCCGGAGGTGAAAAACTGTTTTTT.

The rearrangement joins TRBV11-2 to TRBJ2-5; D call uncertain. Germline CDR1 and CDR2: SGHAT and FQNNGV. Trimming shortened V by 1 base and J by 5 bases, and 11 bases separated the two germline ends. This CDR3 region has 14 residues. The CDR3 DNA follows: TGTGCCAGCAGCTTAGGACGGGTCGGGGAGACCCAGTACTTC. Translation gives CASSLGRVGETQYF.

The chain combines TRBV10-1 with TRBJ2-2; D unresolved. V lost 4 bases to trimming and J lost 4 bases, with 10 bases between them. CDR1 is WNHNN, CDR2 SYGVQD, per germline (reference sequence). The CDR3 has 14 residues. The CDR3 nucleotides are TGCGCCAGCAGTGCCGTGTCGGTCACCGGGGAGCTGTTTTTT. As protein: CASSAVSVTGELFF.

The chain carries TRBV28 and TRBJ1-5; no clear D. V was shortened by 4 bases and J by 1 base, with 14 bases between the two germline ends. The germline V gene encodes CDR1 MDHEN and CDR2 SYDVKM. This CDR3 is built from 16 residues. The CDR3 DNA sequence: TGTGCCAGCAGTTCCGCGGGAGAGGGCAGCAATCAGCCCCAGCATTTT. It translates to CASSSAGEGSNQPQHF.

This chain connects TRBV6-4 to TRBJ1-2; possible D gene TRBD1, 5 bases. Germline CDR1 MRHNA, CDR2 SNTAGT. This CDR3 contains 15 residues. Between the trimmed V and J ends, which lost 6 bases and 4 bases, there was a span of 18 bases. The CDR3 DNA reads TGTGCCAGCAGCCAGAACCGGGACGGATTCTATGGCTACACCTTC. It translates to CASSQNRDGFYGYTF.

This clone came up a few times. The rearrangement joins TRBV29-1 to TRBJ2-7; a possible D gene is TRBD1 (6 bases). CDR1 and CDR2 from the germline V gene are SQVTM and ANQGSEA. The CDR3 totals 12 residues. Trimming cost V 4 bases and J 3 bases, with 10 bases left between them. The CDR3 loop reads CSVVQDSYEQYF. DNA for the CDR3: TGCAGCGTTGTTCAGGACAGCTACGAGCAGTACTTC.

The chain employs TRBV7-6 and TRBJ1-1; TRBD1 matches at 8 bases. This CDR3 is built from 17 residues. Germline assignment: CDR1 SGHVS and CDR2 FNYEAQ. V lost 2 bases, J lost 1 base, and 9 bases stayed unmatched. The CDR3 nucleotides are TGTGCCAGCAGCTTACCGAGAGGGACAGGAGAGAACACTGAAGCTTTCTTT. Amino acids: CASSLPRGTGENTEAFF.

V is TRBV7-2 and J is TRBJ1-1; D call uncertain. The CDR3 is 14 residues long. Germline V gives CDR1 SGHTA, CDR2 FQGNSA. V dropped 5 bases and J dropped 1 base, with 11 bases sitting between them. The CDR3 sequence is CASSPSPSNTEAFF. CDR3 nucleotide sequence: TGTGCCAGCAGCCCCTCCCCGTCGAACACTGAAGCTTTCTTT.

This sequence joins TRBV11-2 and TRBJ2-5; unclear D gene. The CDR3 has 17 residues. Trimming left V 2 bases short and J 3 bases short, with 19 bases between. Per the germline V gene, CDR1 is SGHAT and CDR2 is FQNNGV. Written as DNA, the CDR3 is TGTGCCAGCAGCTTAAGTTCAATCCGGGTGGCAGAAGAGACCCAGTACTTC. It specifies CASSLSSIRVAEETQYF.

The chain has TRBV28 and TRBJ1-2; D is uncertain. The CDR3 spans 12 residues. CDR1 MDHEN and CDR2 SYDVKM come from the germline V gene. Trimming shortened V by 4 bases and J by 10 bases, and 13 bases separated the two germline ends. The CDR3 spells CASSSTFTDYTF. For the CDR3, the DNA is TGTGCCAGCAGTTCCACTTTTACTGACTACACCTTC.

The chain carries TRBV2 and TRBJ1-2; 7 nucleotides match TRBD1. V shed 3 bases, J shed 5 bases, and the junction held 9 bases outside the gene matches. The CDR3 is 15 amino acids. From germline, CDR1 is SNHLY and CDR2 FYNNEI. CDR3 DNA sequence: TGTGCCAGCAGTGAGTGGGGAACAGGGGAGTATGGCTACACCTTC. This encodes CASSEWGTGEYGYTF.

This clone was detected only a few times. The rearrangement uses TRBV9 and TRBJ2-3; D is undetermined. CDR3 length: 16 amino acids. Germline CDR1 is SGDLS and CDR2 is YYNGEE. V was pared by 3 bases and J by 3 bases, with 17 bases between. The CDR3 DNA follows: TGTGCCAGCAGCGAAACCCTAGTGCGTGGGACAGATACGCAGTATTTT. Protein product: CASSETLVRGTDTQYF.

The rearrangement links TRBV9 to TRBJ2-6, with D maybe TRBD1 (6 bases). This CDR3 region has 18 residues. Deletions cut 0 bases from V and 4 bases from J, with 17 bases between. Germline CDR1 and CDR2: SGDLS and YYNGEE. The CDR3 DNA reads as TGTGCCAGCAGCGTAGAAGTCAGGGGAACGCCGGGGGCCAACGTCCTGACTTTC. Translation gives CASSVEVRGTPGANVLTF.

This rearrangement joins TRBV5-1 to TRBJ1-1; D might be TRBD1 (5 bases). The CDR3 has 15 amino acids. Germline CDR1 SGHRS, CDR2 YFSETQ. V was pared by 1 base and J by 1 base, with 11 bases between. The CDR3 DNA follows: TGCGCCAGCAGCTTGAAAGAGGGGCGGAACACTGAAGCTTTCTTT. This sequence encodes CASSLKEGRNTEAFF.

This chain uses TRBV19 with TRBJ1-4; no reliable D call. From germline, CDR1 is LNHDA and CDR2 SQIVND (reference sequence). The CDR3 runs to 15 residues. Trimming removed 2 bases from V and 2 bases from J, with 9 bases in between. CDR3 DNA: TGTGCCAGTAGTATAAGGGTGTGGACTAATGAAAAACTGTTTTTT. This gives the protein CASSIRVWTNEKLFF.

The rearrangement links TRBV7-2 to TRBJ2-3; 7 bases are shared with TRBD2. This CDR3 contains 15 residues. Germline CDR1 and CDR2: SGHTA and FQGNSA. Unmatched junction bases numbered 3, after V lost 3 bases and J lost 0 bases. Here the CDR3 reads CASSFSSGSTDTQYF. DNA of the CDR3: TGTGCCAGCAGCTTCTCTAGCGGTAGCACAGATACGCAGTATTTT.

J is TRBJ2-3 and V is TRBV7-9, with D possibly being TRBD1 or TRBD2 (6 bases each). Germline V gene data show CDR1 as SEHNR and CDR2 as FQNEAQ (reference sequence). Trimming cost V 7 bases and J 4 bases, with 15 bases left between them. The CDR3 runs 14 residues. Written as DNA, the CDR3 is TGTGCCAGCACCATAGGGGGGTCAGCAGATACGCAGTATTTT. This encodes CASTIGGSADTQYF.

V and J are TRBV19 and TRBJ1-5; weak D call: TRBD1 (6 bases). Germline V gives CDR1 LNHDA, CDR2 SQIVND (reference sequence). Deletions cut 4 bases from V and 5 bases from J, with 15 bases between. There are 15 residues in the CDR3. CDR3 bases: TGTGCCAGTAGTACACTACAGGGAAGCCATCAGCCCCAGCATTTT. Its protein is CASSTLQGSHQPQHF.

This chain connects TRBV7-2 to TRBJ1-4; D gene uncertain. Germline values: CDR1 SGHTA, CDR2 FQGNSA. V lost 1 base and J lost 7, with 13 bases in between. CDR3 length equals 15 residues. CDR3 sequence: CASSLESGRPEKLFF. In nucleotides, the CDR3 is TGTGCCAGCAGCTTAGAATCGGGCAGGCCTGAAAAACTGTTTTTT.

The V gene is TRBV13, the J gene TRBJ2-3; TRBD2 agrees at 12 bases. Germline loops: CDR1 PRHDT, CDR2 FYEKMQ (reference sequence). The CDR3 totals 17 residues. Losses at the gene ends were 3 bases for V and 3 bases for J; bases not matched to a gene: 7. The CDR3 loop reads CASSFFLAGGLTDTQYF. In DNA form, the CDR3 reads TGTGCCAGCAGCTTTTTTCTAGCGGGGGGGTTGACAGATACGCAGTATTTT.

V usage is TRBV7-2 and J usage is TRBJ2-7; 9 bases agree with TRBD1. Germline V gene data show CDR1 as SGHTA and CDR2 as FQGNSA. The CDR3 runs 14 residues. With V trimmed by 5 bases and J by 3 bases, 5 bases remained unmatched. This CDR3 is CASSRRTGVYEQYF. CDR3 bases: TGTGCCAGCAGCCGCCGGACAGGGGTCTACGAGCAGTACTTC.

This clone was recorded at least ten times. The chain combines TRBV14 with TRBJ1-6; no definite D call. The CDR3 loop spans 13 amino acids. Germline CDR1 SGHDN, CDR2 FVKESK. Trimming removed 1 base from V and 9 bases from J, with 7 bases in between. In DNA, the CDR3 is TGTGCCAGCAGCCAAGTGGACGGTTCACCCCTCCACTTT. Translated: CASSQVDGSPLHF.

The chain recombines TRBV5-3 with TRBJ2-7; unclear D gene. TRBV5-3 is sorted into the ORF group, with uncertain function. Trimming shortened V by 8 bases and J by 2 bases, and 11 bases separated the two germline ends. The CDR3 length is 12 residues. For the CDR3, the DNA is TGTGCCAGCAGCGTGGACGCCTACGAGCAGTACTTC. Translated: CASSVDAYEQYF.

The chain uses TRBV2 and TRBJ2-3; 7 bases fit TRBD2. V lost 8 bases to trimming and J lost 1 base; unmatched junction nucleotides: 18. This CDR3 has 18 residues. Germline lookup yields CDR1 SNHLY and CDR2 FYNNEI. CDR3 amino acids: CASLRSPIRLARTDTQYF. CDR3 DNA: TGTGCCAGCTTAAGATCACCCATTAGACTAGCCCGCACAGATACGCAGTATTTT.

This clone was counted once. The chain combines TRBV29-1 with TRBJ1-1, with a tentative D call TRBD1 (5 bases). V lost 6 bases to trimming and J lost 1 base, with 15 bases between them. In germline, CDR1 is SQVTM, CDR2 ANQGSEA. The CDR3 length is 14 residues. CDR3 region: CSVERGAKNTEAFF. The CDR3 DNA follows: TGCAGCGTCGAGAGGGGCGCAAAGAACACTGAAGCTTTCTTT.